This TCR beta chain was profiled in a study of T-cell reconstitution after alpha-beta-depleted transplantation in children. Unique molecular identifiers featured in how the TCRbeta library was prepared. TCRdb called the PCR reads again in MiXCR, with one record for every CDR3 protein. In the table there are about 460,000 distinct CDR3 sequences, over 10% of which are singletons. The study's findings and limits: T-cell numbers and diversity one year post-transplant derived largely from freshly generated T cells. After transplant, at about two months, alpha-beta T cells were reportedly derived from several hundred expanded graft clones. Some patients owed their high day-60 TCRbeta diversity to surviving recipient T cells and thymic progenitors.

About this clonotype: The antigen remains undetermined.

The CDR3 covers 13 residues. Germline values: CDR1 SQVTM, CDR2 ANQGSEA. The V end lost 3 bases, the J end lost 1 base, and 7 bases lay between the germline ends. The chain carries TRBV29-1 and TRBJ2-1, with D maybe TRBD1 (5 bases). This clonotype was obtained from a female patient aged 2-9 years who had a stem cell transplant for aplastic anemia, so the T cells may come from the graft donor. The sample was PBMCs, mostly from graft donor cells, taken 180 days after TCRalphabeta/CD19-depleted stem cell transplant. CDR3 in DNA: TGCAGCGTTGAGGACAAGTCCTACAATGAGCAGTTCTTC. This encodes CSVEDKSYNEQFF.